This is a list of T cell receptor beta chains from one sample in a study of shared clonotypes between healthy human individuals. Using immunoSEQ multiplex PCR, the repertoire was profiled, and TCRdb retains in-frame clones only, with some absent. Of roughly 2,300,000 clones listed, 85% to 95% were seen once; the top ten hold around 0.38%. Sequenced: naive CD4+ T cells from PBMCs. These receptors were obtained from a man younger than 35 in good health. Some clones in this sample may be carry-over from other donors' samples. The CDR3 runs from the conserved cysteine through the conserved F or W. Each record gives: V gene, J gene, CDR3 length, CDR3 protein.

v_gene: TRBV5-4
j_gene: TRBJ1-2
len: 16
CDR3aa: CASSSAGGTGNNAGTF

v_gene: TRBV28
j_gene: TRBJ1-1
len: 12
CDR3aa: CASRNRVTEAFF

v_gene: TRBV4-1
j_gene: TRBJ1-5
len: 15
CDR3aa: CASSGNRGKDQPQHF

v_gene: TRBV29-1
j_gene: TRBJ1-4
len: 12
CDR3aa: CSVAGANEKLFF

v_gene: TRBV25-1
j_gene: TRBJ1-1
len: 15
CDR3aa: CASSEFQGAGTEAFF

v_gene: TRBV27
j_gene: TRBJ1-5
len: 13
CDR3aa: CASSFGGVQPQHF

v_gene: TRBV29-1
j_gene: TRBJ2-3
len: 14
CDR3aa: CSVDKESRTDTQYF

v_gene: TRBV5-1
j_gene: TRBJ2-6
len: 14
CDR3aa: CASSEASGANVLTF

v_gene: TRBV27
j_gene: TRBJ2-7
len: 16
CDR3aa: CASSPLRLGGIYEQYF

v_gene: TRBV29-1
j_gene: TRBJ2-3
len: 12
CDR3aa: CSTGTLPDTQYF

v_gene: TRBV4-1
j_gene: TRBJ1-5
len: 17
CDR3aa: CASSPNTGQGSNQPQHF

v_gene: TRBV11-3
j_gene: TRBJ2-2
len: 14
CDR3aa: CASSYRQGTGELFF

v_gene: TRBV15
j_gene: TRBJ2-5
len: 19
CDR3aa: CATSAELAGGAMIQETQYF

v_gene: TRBV6-1
j_gene: TRBJ1-5
len: 12
CDR3aa: CASRTVNQPQHF

v_gene: TRBV28
j_gene: TRBJ1-2
len: 14
CDR3aa: CASSLEGAVYGYTF

v_gene: TRBV18
j_gene: TRBJ1-1
len: 16
CDR3aa: CASSPQLTGMNTEAFF

v_gene: TRBV5-1
j_gene: TRBJ2-3
len: 15
CDR3aa: CASTLDDWSTDTQYF

v_gene: TRBV10-1
j_gene: TRBJ2-7
len: 14
CDR3aa: CASRRDRGPYEQYF

v_gene: TRBV10-1
j_gene: TRBJ2-1
len: 18
CDR3aa: CASSESPFGAGVLNEQFF

v_gene: TRBV6-5
j_gene: TRBJ2-1
len: 15
CDR3aa: CASSPSAGSHNEQFF

v_gene: TRBV6-5
j_gene: TRBJ1-2
len: 13
CDR3aa: CASSKMGTPGYTF

v_gene: TRBV5-1
j_gene: TRBJ2-1
len: 18
CDR3aa: CASSREGLAFKYYNEQFF

v_gene: TRBV5-5
j_gene: TRBJ1-1
len: 14
CDR3aa: CASSSLPLNTEAFF

v_gene: TRBV5-1
j_gene: TRBJ1-3
len: 17
CDR3aa: CASSLARGPGSGNTIYF

v_gene: TRBV19
j_gene: TRBJ2-1
len: 11
CDR3aa: CATGLAGGWFF

v_gene: TRBV6-1
j_gene: TRBJ1-1
len: 15
CDR3aa: CASSGRTVLNTEAFF

v_gene: TRBV2
j_gene: TRBJ2-7
len: 15
CDR3aa: CASSEPSGRAGEQYF

v_gene: TRBV30
j_gene: TRBJ2-1
len: 11
CDR3aa: CAWGGYNEQFF

v_gene: TRBV29-1
j_gene: TRBJ2-7
len: 13
CDR3aa: CSAQGERSYEQYF

v_gene: TRBV6-6
j_gene: TRBJ1-4
len: 14
CDR3aa: CASSYEGESEKLFF

v_gene: TRBV7-8
j_gene: TRBJ2-5
len: 15
CDR3aa: CASSLNRGFQETQYF

v_gene: TRBV5-4
j_gene: TRBJ2-3
len: 14
CDR3aa: CASSLVKYTDTQYF

v_gene: TRBV9
j_gene: TRBJ1-3
len: 17
CDR3aa: CASSVGPGGQGGNTIYF

v_gene: TRBV7-6
j_gene: TRBJ2-2
len: 12
CDR3aa: CASSLGAGELFF

v_gene: TRBV9
j_gene: TRBJ1-1
len: 14
CDR3aa: CASSVVSSNTEAFF

v_gene: TRBV5-6
j_gene: TRBJ1-1
len: 13
CDR3aa: CASSFRVNTEAFF

v_gene: TRBV6-5
j_gene: TRBJ2-7
len: 15
CDR3aa: CASSYGMWGTYEQYF

v_gene: TRBV9
j_gene: TRBJ2-1
len: 16
CDR3aa: CASSVAGPSSYNEQFF

v_gene: TRBV27
j_gene: TRBJ2-7
len: 14
CDR3aa: CATRTGDTPYEQYF

v_gene: TRBV20-1
j_gene: TRBJ1-1
len: 11
CDR3aa: CSALENTEAFF

v_gene: TRBV27
j_gene: TRBJ1-5
len: 15
CDR3aa: CASSFTTVSNQPQHF

v_gene: TRBV28
j_gene: TRBJ1-5
len: 14
CDR3aa: CASSLWESNQPQHF

v_gene: TRBV5-6
j_gene: TRBJ2-7
len: 16
CDR3aa: CASSLGYRGSSYEQYF

v_gene: TRBV5-6
j_gene: TRBJ1-2
len: 11
CDR3aa: CASRQGYGYTF

v_gene: TRBV25-1
j_gene: TRBJ2-7
len: 15
CDR3aa: CASSESPSGSNEQYF